This paragraph covers one T cell receptor (beta chain) sequence. CDR3 size: 17 residues. Under the authors' procedure: Reference gene primer amplification gave nucleated cell count estimates. Sequencing used immunoSEQ multiplex PCR; TCRdb keeps in-frame clones, though not all of them. V, J and clone size are taken as reported in that table, and D and trimming were inferred from the DNA itself. The sample carries about 83,000 clones, 88% recorded once. These data come from a study of blood T cell repertoires in COVID-19. At the level of the study: The United States, Italy and Spain provided the acute and convalescent COVID-19 samples. T cells, B-cell-depleted T cells, or PBMCs provided the cDNA or gDNA that served as material.

J is TRBJ2-1 and V is TRBV21-1; the D call TRBD2 from the table was never checked on the DNA. TRBV21-1 represents a pseudogene. Sequencing was done on a sample of peripheral blood. The TCR was taken from a human donor in a cohort sampled during active COVID-19. In DNA, the CDR3 is TGTGCCAGCCGAAACATACGACTAGCGCTCTTAGTCAATGAGCAGTTCTTC. Protein sequence: CASRNIRLALLVNEQFF.